This paragraph reports one TCR beta chain. Antigen specificity is unknown. This entry belongs to a study of CXCR3-negative and CXCR3-positive naive CD8 T cells. Germline V gives CDR1 GTSNPN, CDR2 SVGIG (reference sequence). The CDR3 spans 13 residues. Study conclusions and caveats: More hydrophobic TRB CDR3s occurred in CXCR3-positive than in CXCR3-negative naive cells. Both naive subsets carried similar amounts of surface CD5, so TCR strength was inferred from TRB CDR3 properties.

Sorts performed in triplicate captured 300,000 or so cells each from every CD8+ T cell subset. In preparing the TRB cDNA libraries, 5' RACE with UMI labels was used. TCRdb re-called the 5' RACE reads; one entry per CDR3 protein, DNA not given. The sample yields 85,000 to 120,000 distinct CDR3 sequences, of which the top ten take up approximately 0.37%. The chain uses TRBV30 and TRBJ2-7; TCRdb calls TRBD1, which cannot be checked without DNA. Sequenced input: naive CXCR3+ CD8+ T cells from blood. The subset here: CD45RO-CCR7+CD27+CD95- naive CD8+ T cells expressing CXCR3 (TNR3+). This TCR was sampled from a human donor in good health. Some clones in this sample may be carry-over from other donors' samples. CDR3 region: CAWRTRGNYEQYF. Full variable domain (remainder filled in from reference TRBV30 and TRBJ2-7): SQTIHQWPATLVQPVGSPLSLECTVEGTSNPNLYWYRQAAGRGLQLLFYSVGIGQISSEVPQNLSASRPQDRQFILSSKKLLLSDSGFYLCAWRTRGNYEQYFGPGTRLTVT.